The rows below give T cell receptor beta chains drawn from one sample of a study of blood T cells in healthy people across ages. Each CDR3 protein gets one entry after TCRdb re-called the 5' RACE reads with MiXCR. The top ten hold 13% of the sample, which has fewer than 750,000 distinct CDR3 sequences, roughly half seen once. The sequencing input was blood. The receptor set was obtained from a woman aged 80 or older in good health. Both conserved end residues are part of each CDR3. D genes are given only for firm matches. Clone size, where shown, is once, few, many, or a class for clones that have expanded.

v_gene: TRBV7-9
j_gene: TRBJ1-6
abundance: -
d_gene: -
CDR3nt: TGTGCCAGCAGCCCCAAATCTGTAGGAGTGGGAAATTCACCCCTCCACTTT
CDR3aa: CASSPKSVGVGNSPLHF

v_gene: TRBV4-2
j_gene: TRBJ2-4
abundance: -
d_gene: -
CDR3nt: TGTGCCAGCAGCCCGTCACAGACAAACATTCAGTACTTC
CDR3aa: CASSPSQTNIQYF

v_gene: TRBV29-1
j_gene: TRBJ2-1
abundance: -
d_gene: TRBD1
CDR3nt: TGCAGCCTGGGGACAGGGGGCTACAATGAGCAGTTCTTC
CDR3aa: CSLGTGGYNEQFF

v_gene: TRBV5-5
j_gene: TRBJ1-2
abundance: -
d_gene: TRBD1
CDR3nt: TGTGCCAGCAGCTTGGGACAGGGGCTGTACTATGGCTACACCTTC
CDR3aa: CASSLGQGLYYGYTF

v_gene: TRBV7-9
j_gene: TRBJ2-7
abundance: many
d_gene: -
CDR3nt: TGTGCCAGCAGCCGGGGCCGTGGTATCTACGAGCAGTACTTC
CDR3aa: CASSRGRGIYEQYF

v_gene: TRBV20-1
j_gene: TRBJ2-1
abundance: -
d_gene: -
CDR3nt: TGCAGTGCTAGAGATCTGAGCGGGCGCACCTACAATGAGCAGTTCTTC
CDR3aa: CSARDLSGRTYNEQFF

v_gene: TRBV6-2/TRBV6-3
j_gene: TRBJ2-1
abundance: many
d_gene: -
CDR3nt: TGTGCCAGCACCCCAGCTGGTCATATGCGCTACAATGAGCAGTTCTTC
CDR3aa: CASTPAGHMRYNEQFF

v_gene: TRBV7-3
j_gene: TRBJ2-2
abundance: -
d_gene: TRBD1
CDR3nt: TGTGCCAGCAGTCTTGCAGGGGGATGGAACACCGGGGAGCTGTTTTTT
CDR3aa: CASSLAGGWNTGELFF

v_gene: TRBV20-1
j_gene: TRBJ1-2
abundance: once
d_gene: TRBD1
CDR3nt: TGCAGTGCTAGACTAGGGACAGGGATCGGCTACACCTTC
CDR3aa: CSARLGTGIGYTF

v_gene: TRBV7-3
j_gene: TRBJ2-3
abundance: -
d_gene: -
CDR3nt: TGTGCCAGCAGCTTATTCGGTCACCCCATCACAGATACGCAGTATTTT
CDR3aa: CASSLFGHPITDTQYF

v_gene: TRBV2
j_gene: TRBJ2-4
abundance: -
d_gene: -
CDR3nt: TGTGCCAGCAGCTTAACTAGGAGGGAGACGGCCAAAAACATTCAGTACTTC
CDR3aa: CASSLTRRETAKNIQYF

v_gene: TRBV12-3/TRBV12-4
j_gene: TRBJ2-1
abundance: many
d_gene: -
CDR3nt: TGTGCCAGCAGACCTTTCAGGGTTACTGAGCAGTTCTTC
CDR3aa: CASRPFRVTEQFF

v_gene: TRBV25-1
j_gene: TRBJ1-6
abundance: many
d_gene: -
CDR3nt: TGTGCCAGCAGTGATTCGAACAGGTTCTATAATTCACCCCTCCACTTT
CDR3aa: CASSDSNRFYNSPLHF

v_gene: TRBV7-3
j_gene: TRBJ2-2
abundance: -
d_gene: -
CDR3nt: TGTGCCAGCAGCCCAATTAAGGGGGACACCGGGGAGCTGTTTTTT
CDR3aa: CASSPIKGDTGELFF

v_gene: TRBV20-1
j_gene: TRBJ2-1
abundance: many
d_gene: TRBD2
CDR3nt: TGCAGTGCTAGACTAGCGGGGGGGACGCGGGAGCAGTTCTTC
CDR3aa: CSARLAGGTREQFF

v_gene: TRBV20-1
j_gene: TRBJ2-1
abundance: many
d_gene: TRBD2
CDR3nt: TGCAGTGCTAGCTCCCGACTAGCGGGAGTTGGTGAGCAGTTCTTC
CDR3aa: CSASSRLAGVGEQFF

v_gene: TRBV28
j_gene: TRBJ1-6
abundance: -
d_gene: -
CDR3nt: TGTGCCCTCGGAGGTGAGGCTCGTGCCTATAATTCACCCCTCCACTTT
CDR3aa: CALGGEARAYNSPLHF

v_gene: TRBV7-9
j_gene: TRBJ2-5
abundance: -
d_gene: -
CDR3nt: TGTGCCAGCAGCTTAATGTCTTCCCAAGAGACCCAGTACTTC
CDR3aa: CASSLMSSQETQYF

v_gene: TRBV12-3/TRBV12-4
j_gene: TRBJ2-3
abundance: -
d_gene: TRBD1
CDR3nt: TGTGCCAGCAGCGCAGGGACAGATGCGCAGTATTTT
CDR3aa: CASSAGTDAQYF

v_gene: TRBV10-3
j_gene: TRBJ2-1
abundance: many
d_gene: -
CDR3nt: TGTGCCATCAGTGGGGTAACCAATGAGCAGTTCTTC
CDR3aa: CAISGVTNEQFF

v_gene: TRBV5-1
j_gene: TRBJ2-7
abundance: -
d_gene: TRBD1
CDR3nt: TGCGCCAGCAGCTTCCCGGGACAGGGCATGTACAATGAGCAGTACTTC
CDR3aa: CASSFPGQGMYNEQYF

v_gene: TRBV7-9
j_gene: TRBJ2-1
abundance: many
d_gene: TRBD2
CDR3nt: TGTGCCAGCAGCTTAAAAGTCTCCAGCGGGAGGATCCACAATGAGCAGTTCTTC
CDR3aa: CASSLKVSSGRIHNEQFF

v_gene: TRBV5-1
j_gene: TRBJ2-2
abundance: few
d_gene: -
CDR3nt: TGCGCCAGCAGCCCGGTTTACACCGGGGAGCTGTTTTTT
CDR3aa: CASSPVYTGELFF

v_gene: TRBV3-1
j_gene: TRBJ1-5
abundance: -
d_gene: TRBD1
CDR3nt: TGTGCCAGCAGTCCCGGGACAGGTCATAATCAGCCCCAGCATTTT
CDR3aa: CASSPGTGHNQPQHF

v_gene: TRBV7-2
j_gene: TRBJ2-5
abundance: many
d_gene: -
CDR3nt: TGTGCCAGCAGCTTGGGTCGGACCAAACCGTCGGAGACCCAGTACTTC
CDR3aa: CASSLGRTKPSETQYF

v_gene: TRBV20-1
j_gene: TRBJ2-1
abundance: few
d_gene: -
CDR3nt: TGCAGTGCTAGAAGCGCCGGGACTCCAGGCGGGAATGAGCAGTTCTTC
CDR3aa: CSARSAGTPGGNEQFF

v_gene: TRBV6-6
j_gene: TRBJ1-1
abundance: -
d_gene: -
CDR3nt: TGTGCCAGCTTCCCGGGGGGGAACACTGAAGCTTTCTTT
CDR3aa: CASFPGGNTEAFF

v_gene: TRBV9
j_gene: TRBJ2-1
abundance: -
d_gene: -
CDR3nt: TGTGCCAGCAGCGTGGTAGGGCGGGGAACATACAATGAGCAGTTCTTC
CDR3aa: CASSVVGRGTYNEQFF

v_gene: TRBV20-1
j_gene: TRBJ2-5
abundance: -
d_gene: TRBD2
CDR3nt: TGCAGTACTGGCAGGTCGAGCGGGGGCATTCAAGAGACCCAGTACTTC
CDR3aa: CSTGRSSGGIQETQYF

v_gene: TRBV4-1
j_gene: TRBJ2-7
abundance: -
d_gene: -
CDR3nt: TGCGCCAGCAGCCAGGGGTCCACCTACGAGCAGTACTTC
CDR3aa: CASSQGSTYEQYF

v_gene: TRBV5-1
j_gene: TRBJ2-7
abundance: many
d_gene: TRBD2
CDR3nt: TGCGCCAGCAGCTTATATCCTAGCGGCTCCTACGAGCAGTACTTC
CDR3aa: CASSLYPSGSYEQYF

v_gene: TRBV2
j_gene: TRBJ2-7
abundance: many
d_gene: -
CDR3nt: TGTGCCAGCGGCAGTGGGTATACCTACGAGCAGTACTTC
CDR3aa: CASGSGYTYEQYF

v_gene: TRBV20-1
j_gene: TRBJ2-7
abundance: -
d_gene: TRBD1
CDR3nt: TGCAGTGCTTCCAAAGGGACAGAGTACAATGAGCAGTACTTC
CDR3aa: CSASKGTEYNEQYF

v_gene: TRBV7-2
j_gene: TRBJ1-4
abundance: many
d_gene: -
CDR3nt: TGTGCCAGCAGCCTCCGGGATTTTGCAACTAATGAAAAACTGTTTTTT
CDR3aa: CASSLRDFATNEKLFF

v_gene: TRBV27
j_gene: TRBJ1-2
abundance: -
d_gene: TRBD1
CDR3nt: TGTGCCAGCAGTTGGTATCGGGACAGTGTCTATGGCTACACCTTC
CDR3aa: CASSWYRDSVYGYTF

v_gene: TRBV12-3/TRBV12-4
j_gene: TRBJ2-7
abundance: -
d_gene: -
CDR3nt: TGTGCCAGCAGTTCAGACACCTGGCCTTACGAGCAGTACTTC
CDR3aa: CASSSDTWPYEQYF

v_gene: TRBV5-1
j_gene: TRBJ1-1
abundance: -
d_gene: TRBD1
CDR3nt: TGCGCCAGCAGCTTGGTGGGGACAGGGATGAACACTGAAGCTTTCTTT
CDR3aa: CASSLVGTGMNTEAFF

v_gene: TRBV7-9
j_gene: TRBJ1-4
abundance: many
d_gene: TRBD1
CDR3nt: TGTGCCAGCAGTCGGACAGGGGAGGGAAAACTGTTTTTT
CDR3aa: CASSRTGEGKLFF

v_gene: TRBV9
j_gene: TRBJ1-2
abundance: -
d_gene: -
CDR3nt: TGTGCCAGCAGCGTAGCTCTCCAGGGGACCTATGGCTACACCTTC
CDR3aa: CASSVALQGTYGYTF

v_gene: TRBV7-8
j_gene: TRBJ2-7
abundance: many
d_gene: -
CDR3nt: TGTGCCAGCAGGCTCGCTGGGTTGGGTTTCTACGAGCAGTACTTC
CDR3aa: CASRLAGLGFYEQYF

v_gene: TRBV12-5
j_gene: TRBJ2-1
abundance: -
d_gene: TRBD1
CDR3nt: TGTGCTAGTGGTGGGGTACAGGGGGGTGAGCAGTTCTTC
CDR3aa: CASGGVQGGEQFF

v_gene: TRBV29-1
j_gene: TRBJ2-7
abundance: -
d_gene: TRBD1
CDR3nt: TGCAGCGTTGAGACAGGACAGGGCCACCCCTACGAGCAGTACTTC
CDR3aa: CSVETGQGHPYEQYF

v_gene: TRBV18
j_gene: TRBJ2-6
abundance: many
d_gene: -
CDR3nt: TGTGCCAGCTCACTGACAGGTGACGCTGGGGCCAACGTCCTGACTTTC
CDR3aa: CASSLTGDAGANVLTF

v_gene: TRBV24-1
j_gene: TRBJ2-1
abundance: few
d_gene: -
CDR3nt: TGTGCCACCAGTGATGTGGGTCTATTCAATGAGCAGTTCTTC
CDR3aa: CATSDVGLFNEQFF

v_gene: TRBV7-2
j_gene: TRBJ2-3
abundance: -
d_gene: TRBD2
CDR3nt: TGTGCCAGCAGCTTAGCTAGCGGGGGAAGAGATACGCAGTATTTT
CDR3aa: CASSLASGGRDTQYF

v_gene: TRBV29-1
j_gene: TRBJ2-5
abundance: few
d_gene: -
CDR3nt: TGCAGCGTTGGCGGGACGGAGCAAGAGACCCAGTACTTC
CDR3aa: CSVGGTEQETQYF

v_gene: TRBV28
j_gene: TRBJ2-1
abundance: -
d_gene: TRBD1
CDR3nt: TGTGCCAGCCGCGACTCCGGGACAGGGATTGGTGAGCAGTTCTTC
CDR3aa: CASRDSGTGIGEQFF

v_gene: TRBV7-3
j_gene: TRBJ2-1
abundance: many
d_gene: -
CDR3nt: TGTGCCAGCAGCTTAACTAGTCCGGGGGAGCAGTTCTTC
CDR3aa: CASSLTSPGEQFF

v_gene: TRBV7-3
j_gene: TRBJ2-3
abundance: many
d_gene: TRBD2
CDR3nt: TGTGCCAGCAGCCAGATAGCGGGGGGCACAGATACGCAGTATTTT
CDR3aa: CASSQIAGGTDTQYF

v_gene: TRBV5-1
j_gene: TRBJ2-7
abundance: -
d_gene: -
CDR3nt: TGCGCCAGCAGCTTGTGGAGTACCTACGAGCAGTACTTC
CDR3aa: CASSLWSTYEQYF

v_gene: TRBV12-3/TRBV12-4
j_gene: TRBJ2-1
abundance: -
d_gene: TRBD2
CDR3nt: TGTGCCAGTCGACTAGCGGGGGGGCATGGGAATGAGCAGTTCTTC
CDR3aa: CASRLAGGHGNEQFF

v_gene: TRBV7-2
j_gene: TRBJ2-5
abundance: -
d_gene: TRBD1
CDR3nt: TGTGCCAGCAGCTCCCAGACAGGGACCCAAGAGACCCAGTACTTC
CDR3aa: CASSSQTGTQETQYF

v_gene: TRBV27
j_gene: TRBJ2-5
abundance: many
d_gene: -
CDR3nt: TGTGCCAGCAGTACGTACCAAGAGACCCAGTACTTC
CDR3aa: CASSTYQETQYF

v_gene: TRBV20-1
j_gene: TRBJ2-5
abundance: -
d_gene: -
CDR3nt: TGCAGTGCTAGGGTACAAGCGACCAATGAGCAGTACTTC
CDR3aa: CSARVQATNEQYF

v_gene: TRBV6-5
j_gene: TRBJ2-1
abundance: few
d_gene: -
CDR3nt: TGTGCCAGCAGTTACCGACGAAGCCGACAGGGAGGGTCCTACAATGAGCAGTTCTTC
CDR3aa: CASSYRRSRQGGSYNEQFF

v_gene: TRBV20-1
j_gene: TRBJ2-7
abundance: -
d_gene: TRBD1
CDR3nt: TGCAGTGCTAGGGGACCCCGAGGGGGCAATGAGCAGTACTTC
CDR3aa: CSARGPRGGNEQYF

v_gene: TRBV6-6
j_gene: TRBJ2-1
abundance: -
d_gene: -
CDR3nt: TGTACCAGCATCCCCCGGGGGGGGACAGCTAAAGAGACCCAGTTCTTC
CDR3aa: CTSIPRGGTAKETQFF

v_gene: TRBV18
j_gene: TRBJ2-5
abundance: -
d_gene: -
CDR3nt: TGTGCCAGCTCATCACAGGAAGAGACCCAGTACTTC
CDR3aa: CASSSQEETQYF

v_gene: TRBV27
j_gene: TRBJ2-1
abundance: -
d_gene: -
CDR3nt: TGTGCCAGCAGTCCCAGGAGGGTTCAAGAGACCCAGTTCTTC
CDR3aa: CASSPRRVQETQFF

v_gene: TRBV20-1
j_gene: TRBJ2-2
abundance: -
d_gene: -
CDR3nt: TGCAGTGCTACTGGGACATCGTCGAACACCGGGGAGCTGTTTTTT
CDR3aa: CSATGTSSNTGELFF